These T cell receptor beta chains were read from a single sample in a study of T cells in Graves' hyperthyroidism and ophthalmopathy. TCRdb reanalysed the multiplex PCR reads using MiXCR and keeps one entry per CDR3 protein. This table has about 840,000 distinct CDR3 sequences, approximately 40% appearing once. The sequenced material came from blood. The receptor source for this set is a man aged 18 to 30 with Graves' hyperthyroidism. Both conserved end residues are part of each CDR3.

j_gene,v_gene,CDR3aa
TRBJ2-7,TRBV20-1,CSAGGQGRGYEQYF
TRBJ1-1,TRBV25-1,CASSEGTGMNTEAFF
TRBJ2-6,TRBV7-3,CASSSDMMAAPYVLTF
TRBJ1-6,TRBV4-1,CASSPSEESSPLHF
TRBJ2-5,TRBV7-8,CASSLGTGGDFPKETQYF
TRBJ1-6,TRBV20-1,CSAREGGSPLHF
TRBJ1-1,TRBV2,CASGGGLNTEAFF
TRBJ1-2,TRBV25-1,CATSVGEVDYGYTF
TRBJ2-7,TRBV7-2,CASRQGRAGEQYF
TRBJ2-5,TRBV6-5,CASTPDLQTQYF
TRBJ1-2,TRBV19,CASSVRTNYGYTF
TRBJ1-3,TRBV7-2,CASSSVAGQENTIYF
TRBJ2-5,TRBV9,CASSESGGPETQYF